This TCR beta chain was profiled in a study of blood T cells in healthy people across ages. Germline V CDR1 and CDR2: LNHNV, YYDKDF (reference sequence). The CDR3 has 15 residues. V lost 1 base and J lost 11, with 21 bases in between. Next came a second PCR, run for about 6 to 12 cycles, which used a sample-barcoded 5' primer along with a J-beta primer mix. From the 5' RACE reads, TCRdb called clonotypes with MiXCR, one entry per CDR3 protein. The profile shows 750,000 to 1,000,000 distinct CDR3 sequences, about 28% of them singletons. These same records also appear under a second study, on T cells of mothers and their children.

This clonotype was obtained from a woman in her 40s in good health. Sequencing was carried out using blood. J is TRBJ2-7 and V is TRBV15; D is possibly TRBD2 (5 bases). The CDR3 region has the DNA TGTGCCACCAGCAGAGCTATGGAGGCAGGACTTACGAAGTACTTC. Translated: CATSRAMEAGLTKYF.